This T cell receptor beta chain came from a study of cytomegalovirus exposure and HLA in healthy donors. This clone was seen only once. This table comes from immunoSEQ multiplex PCR, and its TCRdb copy is limited to in-frame clones, with some not included. The sample has just under 65,000 clones, approximately 95% seen once; the top ten hold approximately 6.8%. The study drew the donors from its roughly 120-subject validation cohort, separate from the roughly 700-subject first cohort. Germline V CDR1 and CDR2: MNHNS, SASEGT. The V and J ends lost 8 bases and 4 bases respectively, with 14 bases between them. The CDR3 is 13 amino acids.

This receptor was identified in a woman aged 18-29 years in good health and CMV-seropositive. V gene TRBV6-1 combines with J gene TRBJ1-2; D might be TRBD1 (5 bases). The sample was PBMCs. CDR3: CASSGGGGYGYTF. The DNA of the CDR3 is TGTGCCAGCTCGGGCGGGGGTGGCTATGGCTACACCTTC.